This passage covers 30 T cell receptor beta chains from one sample sequenced in a study of blood T cell repertoires in COVID-19. TCRdb's table, derived via immunoSEQ multiplex PCR, lists solely in-frame clones and lacks some. The table records a few hundred thousand clones, around 88% of them present only once. Sample: PBMCs or T cells enriched from blood (not recorded which). The receptors stem from a woman in her forties who had recovered from COVID-19.

The chain carries TRBV18 and TRBJ2-3, with 11 bases aligning to TRBD2. There are 17 residues in the CDR3. V trimming: 0 bases; J trimming: 4 bases; junction bases outside the gene matches: 6. The germline CDR1 and CDR2 sequences are KGHSH and LQKENI. CDR3 coding DNA: TGTGCCAGCTCACCACCCCCTAGCGGGAGGATGCCAGATACGCAGTATTTT. As protein: CASSPPPSGRMPDTQYF.

The chain uses TRBV7-9 and TRBJ1-2, with 10 positions matching TRBD1. V trimming: 7 bases; J trimming: 3 bases; junction bases outside the gene matches: 5. This CDR3 contains 14 residues. Germline V CDR1 and CDR2: SEHNR, FQNEAQ (reference sequence). This chain's CDR3 is CASIGQGGYYGYTF. DNA for the CDR3: TGTGCCAGCATAGGACAGGGGGGGTACTATGGCTACACCTTC.

CDR3 nucleotides: TGTGCCAGCAGCGGCTTACGACAGATCTATAATTCACCCCTCCACTTT. Amino acid sequence: CASSGLRQIYNSPLHF. V usage is TRBV7-8 and J usage is TRBJ1-6; D possibly corresponds to TRBD1 (5 bases). V was trimmed by 5 bases and J by 3 bases, leaving 14 bases between them. The CDR3 has 16 residues. In germline, CDR1 is SGHVS, CDR2 FQNEAQ.

The chain is built from TRBV2 and TRBJ1-2; TRBD1 agrees at 12 bases. The CDR3 sequence is 13 residues long. Germline trimming cut 7 bases from V and 8 bases from J; bases unmatched to any gene: 5. Germline CDR1 SNHLY, CDR2 FYNNEI. The CDR3 region is CASKGQGAGGYTF. CDR3 DNA sequence: TGTGCCAGCAAGGGACAGGGGGCCGGCGGCTACACCTTC.

The chain joins TRBV25-1 to TRBJ2-1, with TRBD2 identical over 8 bases. Germline CDR1 is MGHDK and CDR2 is SYGVNS. V shed 1 base and J 5 bases; nucleotides not matched to a gene: 7. CDR3 length: 16 residues. The CDR3 DNA reads TGTGCCAGCAGTGAATTGGGGAGCGGGAGCGACAATGAGCAGTTCTTC. Its translation: CASSELGSGSDNEQFF.

This clone was picked up one time. The rearrangement uses TRBV4-3 and TRBJ1-5; perhaps TRBD1 as D (6 bases). The length of the CDR3 is 13 residues. Germline CDR1 is LGHNA and CDR2 is YSLEER. V shed 0 bases and J shed 9 bases, with 9 bases lying between them. The CDR3 reads CASSQDRGGPQHF. CDR3 bases: TGCGCCAGCAGCCAAGATAGGGGGGGGCCCCAGCATTTT.

The chain uses TRBV24-1 and TRBJ2-3, with D possibly matching TRBD2 (6 bases). Germline-derived CDR1 and CDR2 are KGHDR and SFDVKD. The CDR3 covers 14 residues. Trimming shortened V by 4 bases and J by 2 bases, and 9 bases separated the two germline ends. CDR3 protein: CATSEAGLTDTQYF. CDR3 DNA: TGTGCCACCAGTGAAGCGGGCCTCACAGATACGCAGTATTTT.

V and J are TRBV6-2 or TRBV6-3 and TRBJ2-3; 10 nucleotides match TRBD1. CDR1 is MNHEY and CDR2 is SVGEGT in the germline V gene. The ends lost 5 bases at V and 1 base at J; junction bases unmatched: 6. This CDR3 spans 16 amino acids. The CDR3 sequence: CASSTYGTGGTDTQYF. CDR3 nucleotide sequence: TGTGCCAGCAGTACGTACGGGACAGGGGGCACAGATACGCAGTATTTT.

This chain connects TRBV30 to TRBJ1-4; D is unclear. The CDR3 consists of 13 residues. V dropped 0 bases and J dropped 8 bases, with 10 bases sitting between them. From germline, CDR1 is GTSNPN and CDR2 SVGIG (reference sequence). CDR3 nucleotides: TGTGCCTGGAGTGTGTGGAACGGGGAAAAACTGTTTTTT. This codes for CAWSVWNGEKLFF.

This clone appeared once. The chain has TRBV6-2 or TRBV6-3 and TRBJ2-5; D is possibly TRBD2 (6 bases). The CDR3 extends over 17 amino acids. Trimming cost V 4 bases and J 5 bases, with 23 bases left between them. In germline, CDR1 is MNHEY, CDR2 SVGEGT. As DNA, the CDR3 is TGTGCCAGCAGTTCCCTGGGAGACCTAGCCCGGGGGGAGACCCAGTACTTC. Translated, it gives CASSSLGDLARGETQYF.

This rearrangement joins TRBV7-3 to TRBJ2-2; the D gene is possibly TRBD1 (6 bases). Germline CDR1 and CDR2: SGHTA and FQGTGA. V lost 2 bases and J 2 bases, leaving 12 bases between the germline ends. The CDR3 consists of 16 residues. As DNA, the CDR3 is TGTGCCAGCAGCTTAGACGGACAGATTAACACCGGGGAGCTGTTTTTT. This codes for CASSLDGQINTGELFF. Full variable domain (missing parts from reference TRBV7-3 and TRBJ2-2): GAGVSQTPSNKVTEKGKYVELRCDPISGHTALYWYRQSLGQGPEFLIYFQGTGAADDSGLPNDRFFAVRPEGSVSTLKIQRTERGDSAVYLCASSLDGQINTGELFFGEGSRLTVL.

This clone has only one observation. This chain links TRBV19 with TRBJ1-5; D call uncertain. CDR3 length: 13 residues. Germline V lookup: CDR1 LNHDA, CDR2 SQIVND (reference sequence). V was trimmed by 0 bases and J by 5 bases, leaving 5 bases between them. This CDR3 is CASSIEVDQPQHF. The CDR3 bases are TGTGCCAGTAGTATAGAGGTAGATCAGCCCCAGCATTTT.

V is TRBV6-1 and J is TRBJ1-6, with TRBD1 identical over 11 bases. The CDR3 runs 16 residues. J lost 9 bases, V lost 1 base, and 5 bases had no gene match. Per germline, CDR1 MNHNS and CDR2 SASEGT. In nucleotides, the CDR3 is TGTGCCAGCAGTGAAGTATGGGACAGGGGGGGTTCACCCCTCCACTTT. Translated: CASSEVWDRGGSPLHF.

The J gene is TRBJ1-5, the V gene TRBV7-8; D is undetermined. The CDR3 is made up of 16 amino acids. V gave up 2 bases and J gave up 2 bases, with 13 bases separating them. Germline V gene data show CDR1 as SGHVS and CDR2 as FQNEAQ. CDR3 coding DNA: TGTGCCAGCAGCTTATCCCGTTTCATAGGCAATCAGCCCCAGCATTTT. Translating gives CASSLSRFIGNQPQHF.

The J gene is TRBJ1-6, the V gene TRBV7-2, with D hard to call. This CDR3 has 15 amino acids. V lost 1 base to trimming and J lost 7 bases, with 11 bases between them. CDR1 is SGHTA, CDR2 FQGNSA, per germline. This CDR3 is CASSLVPSPNSPLHF. In nucleotides, the CDR3 is TGTGCCAGCAGCTTAGTCCCGAGTCCCAATTCACCCCTCCACTTT. The full variable domain, in which reference TRBV7-2 and TRBJ1-6 provide the parts outside the CDR3, is GAGVSQSPSNKVTEKGKDVELRCDPISGHTALYWYRQSLGQGLEFLIYFQGNSAPDKSGLPSDRFSAERTGGSVSTLTIQRTQQEDSAVYLCASSLVPSPNSPLHFGNGTRLTVT.

This CDR3 reads CASSIAYEQYF. The CDR3 DNA reads as TGTGCCAGCAGTATAGCTTACGAGCAGTACTTC. The J gene is TRBJ2-7, the V gene TRBV28; D remains ambiguous. CDR1 and CDR2 (germline): MDHEN, SYDVKM. The CDR3 has 11 amino acids. V was cut by 5 bases and J by 4 bases, with 6 bases left in between.

The CDR3 DNA sequence: TGTGCCAGCAGCAAGAGGGCGGACAGGGGCGGAACCTACGAGCAGTACTTC. It codes for CASSKRADRGGTYEQYF. This chain uses TRBV7-8 with TRBJ2-7; TRBD1 agrees at 9 bases. This CDR3 contains 17 residues. The V gene's germline CDR1 is SGHVS and CDR2 FQNEAQ. Trimming removed 5 bases from V and 2 bases from J; junction bases left unmatched: 13.

This chain links TRBV7-2 with TRBJ1-5, with D tentatively TRBD1 (5 bases). Deletions cut 5 bases from V and 4 bases from J, with 15 bases between. Per germline, CDR1 SGHTA and CDR2 FQGNSA. The CDR3 runs 15 residues. The CDR3 DNA follows: TGTGCCAGCAGCCCCCGGCAGGGCCTAAATCAGCCCCAGCATTTT. The encoded protein is CASSPRQGLNQPQHF.

The chain combines TRBV30 with TRBJ2-5; 7 bases fit TRBD1. The CDR3 consists of 14 residues. CDR1 GTSNPN and CDR2 SVGIG come from the germline V gene (reference sequence). The ends lost 3 bases at V and 7 bases at J; junction bases unmatched: 11. The CDR3 nucleotides read TGTGCCTGGAGCCTAGTAGGACAGGCGGTGACCCAGTACTTC. Encoded protein: CAWSLVGQAVTQYF.

The chain joins TRBV5-1 to TRBJ2-7; 9 nucleotides agree with TRBD2. CDR3 length: 14 residues. CDR1 is SGHRS, CDR2 YFSETQ, per germline. V dropped 3 bases and J dropped 2; count of bases not matched to a gene: 3. The CDR3 nucleotides are TGCGCCAGCAGCTATAGCGGGAGTCCCTACGAGCAGTACTTC. The encoded protein is CASSYSGSPYEQYF.

The rearrangement links TRBV5-6 to TRBJ2-1; TRBD2 agrees at 7 bases. The germline V gene has CDR1 SGHDT and CDR2 YYEEEE. The V and J ends lost 3 bases and 4 bases, in that order; junction bases with no gene match: 10. The CDR3 extends over 16 amino acids. The CDR3 sequence is CASSYRTSLRYNEQFF. CDR3 coding DNA: TGTGCCAGCAGCTACCGGACTAGTTTAAGGTACAATGAGCAGTTCTTC.

This chain links TRBV19 with TRBJ2-5; a weak D match, TRBD2 (5 bases). Per germline, CDR1 LNHDA and CDR2 SQIVND (reference sequence). There are 13 residues in the CDR3. V dropped 4 bases and J dropped 5 bases, with 11 bases sitting between them. In DNA form, the CDR3 reads TGTGCCAGTAGTAGTCCGGGATATGAGACCCAGTACTTC. It specifies CASSSPGYETQYF.

The rearrangement uses TRBV3-1 (or the pseudogene TRBV3-2) and TRBJ2-2; possibly TRBD2 for D (6 bases). V was pared by 0 bases and J by 7 bases, with 12 bases between. There are 15 residues in the CDR3. The germline gives CDR1 LGHDT, CDR2 YNNKEL (reference sequence). CDR3 nucleotides: TGTGCCAGCAGCCAAGATCGCTCGGAGGGCGGGGAGCTGTTTTTT. It translates to CASSQDRSEGGELFF.

This clone was observed a handful of times. This chain connects TRBV2 to TRBJ2-7, with 7 bases identical to TRBD1. The V gene's germline CDR1 is SNHLY and CDR2 FYNNEI. After removal of 2 bases from V and 4 bases from J, the junction contained 8 bases not matched to a gene. The CDR3 runs 15 residues. For the CDR3, the DNA is TGTGCCAGCAGTGAACTACGACAGGGATCATACGAGCAGTACTTC. Translation: CASSELRQGSYEQYF.

The rearrangement joins TRBV30 to TRBJ2-7, with 7 bases aligning to TRBD1. Looked up from germline, CDR1 is GTSNPN and CDR2 is SVGIG (reference sequence). V gave up 0 bases and J gave up 7 bases; unmatched junction bases: 9. The CDR3 runs 14 residues. CDR3 coding DNA: TGTGCCTGGAGTGTGGGCAGGGGGTCAGGGGAGCAGTACTTC. Translation gives CAWSVGRGSGEQYF.

This chain uses TRBV7-3 with TRBJ2-1, with D possibly matching TRBD2 (5 bases). The ends were cut back, 2 bases at V and 0 bases at J, with 11 bases in the middle. Germline V gene data show CDR1 as SGHTA and CDR2 as FQGTGA. The CDR3 runs 16 residues. The CDR3 DNA reads as TGTGCCAGCAGCTTAGGAGGTCGGAGCTCCTACAATGAGCAGTTCTTC. This encodes CASSLGGRSSYNEQFF.

This clone occurred once. The V and J genes are TRBV18 and TRBJ1-2, with D perhaps TRBD1 (5 bases). Per the germline V gene, CDR1 is KGHSH and CDR2 is LQKENI. This CDR3 has 14 residues. V lost 3 bases and J 1 base, leaving 9 bases between the germline ends. CDR3 DNA: TGTGCCAGCTCACCGCAGGGCTTTAACTATGGCTACACCTTC. Its protein product is CASSPQGFNYGYTF.

This clone showed up just a few times. The chain couples TRBV5-4 to TRBJ1-6; the D gene is possibly TRBD1 (6 bases). The CDR3 has 14 amino acids. Trimming removed 1 base at V and 7 bases at J, with 9 bases between. From germline, CDR1 is SGHNT and CDR2 YYREEE (reference sequence). The CDR3 is CASSLYRVNSPLHF. Written as DNA, the CDR3 is TGTGCCAGCAGCTTGTACAGGGTGAATTCACCCCTCCACTTT.

The chain carries TRBV28 and TRBJ1-4, with D possibly TRBD1 on 6 matching bases. Per germline, CDR1 MDHEN and CDR2 SYDVKM. With 1 base removed from V and 8 bases from J, the gap between germline ends came to 11 bases. The CDR3 runs to 14 residues. CDR3 bases: TGTGCCAGCAGTTTATTGGGGGCTCAGGAAAAACTGTTTTTT. This codes for CASSLLGAQEKLFF.

V usage is TRBV5-1 and J usage is TRBJ1-6; TRBD1 matches at 10 bases. The CDR3 is 16 residues long. V trimming: 4 bases; J trimming: 7 bases; junction bases outside the gene matches: 8. Germline lookup yields CDR1 SGHRS and CDR2 YFSETQ. The CDR3: CASSPRDRGNNSPLHF. The CDR3 DNA reads as TGCGCCAGCAGCCCCCGGGACAGGGGCAACAATTCACCCCTCCACTTT. The variable domain in full, completed from reference TRBV5-1 and TRBJ1-6, reads KAGVTQTPRYLIKTRGQQVTLSCSPISGHRSVSWYQQTPGQGLQFLFEYFSETQRNKGNFPGRFSGRQFSNSRSEMNVSTLELGDSALYLCASSPRDRGNNSPLHFGNGTRLTVT.